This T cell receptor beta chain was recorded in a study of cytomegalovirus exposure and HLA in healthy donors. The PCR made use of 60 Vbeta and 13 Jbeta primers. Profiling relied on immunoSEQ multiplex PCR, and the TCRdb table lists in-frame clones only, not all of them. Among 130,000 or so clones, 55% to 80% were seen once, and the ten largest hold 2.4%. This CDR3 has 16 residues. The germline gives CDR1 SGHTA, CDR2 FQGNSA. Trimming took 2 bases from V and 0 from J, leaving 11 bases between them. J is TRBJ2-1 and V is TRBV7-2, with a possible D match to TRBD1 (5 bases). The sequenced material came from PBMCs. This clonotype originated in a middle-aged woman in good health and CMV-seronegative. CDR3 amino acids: CASSLSGALSYNEQFF. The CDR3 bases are TGTGCCAGCAGCTTATCTGGGGCCCTCTCCTACAATGAGCAGTTCTTC. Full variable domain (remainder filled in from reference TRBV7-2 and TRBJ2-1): GAGVSQSPSNKVTEKGKDVELRCDPISGHTALYWYRQSLGQGLEFLIYFQGNSAPDKSGLPSDRFSAERTGGSVSTLTIQRTQQEDSAVYLCASSLSGALSYNEQFFGPGTRLTVL.